The 30 T cell receptor beta chains below come from one sample, sequenced in a study of T cells in Graves' hyperthyroidism and ophthalmopathy. Amplification of TCR beta CDR3 regions was performed using RNA transcripts as template. The HTBI primer set was used in a first-round RT-PCR of the TCR CDR3. TCRdb used MiXCR to reprocess the multiplex PCR reads, holding one entry per CDR3 protein. The data show around 690,000 distinct CDR3 sequences, around a sixth seen once. Sequencing used blood. The receptors stem from a man aged 50 or older with Graves' hyperthyroidism.

The chain is built from TRBV24-1 and TRBJ2-1, with 7 nucleotides matching TRBD2. From germline, CDR1 is KGHDR and CDR2 SFDVKD. This CDR3 contains 16 residues. The V segment lost 5 bases and the J segment 12 bases; nucleotides outside the gene matches: 18. The CDR3 region has the DNA TGTGCCACCAGTGCCGGACCCCTAATGACTAGCAGGGCGCAGTTCTTC. Amino acid sequence: CATSAGPLMTSRAQFF.

This clonotype was observed many times. The V and J genes are TRBV11-2 and TRBJ2-2; D gene ambiguous. Trimming took 2 bases from V and 6 from J, leaving 10 bases between them. The length of the CDR3 is 14 residues. The V gene's germline CDR1 is SGHAT and CDR2 FQNNGV. The CDR3 region is CASSLRGSAGELFF. The CDR3, as DNA: TGTGCCAGCAGCTTAAGAGGAAGCGCCGGGGAGCTGTTTTTT.

The chain employs TRBV4-1 and TRBJ1-2; D not certain. The CDR3 spans 13 residues. Germline CDR1 MGHRA, CDR2 YSYEKL. Trimming cost V 4 bases and J 0 bases, with 6 bases left between them. The CDR3 coding sequence is TGCGCCAGCAGCCCCTTTCCTAACTATGGCTACACCTTC. Its protein is CASSPFPNYGYTF.

This clonotype was found a few times. The chain uses TRBV6-1 and TRBJ2-3; no clear D. CDR1 MNHNS and CDR2 SASEGT come from the germline V gene. V gave up 6 bases and J gave up 2 bases, with 12 bases separating them. The CDR3 loop spans 14 amino acids. In nucleotides, the CDR3 is TGTGCCAGCAGGGCCTTAGGTGTCACAGATACGCAGTATTTT. It encodes CASRALGVTDTQYF.

As regards this clonotype: A read error may be the cause here, since a much bigger clone is one base away. The rearrangement links TRBV3-1 to TRBJ2-7; D ambiguous. Looked up from germline, CDR1 is LGHDT and CDR2 is YNNKEL (reference sequence). The CDR3 covers 12 residues. CDR3 DNA sequence: TGTGGCAGCAGCCAAGACTGGGTCGAGCAGTACTTC. Its translation: CGSSQDWVEQYF.

The CDR3 loop is CASSADRRLYEQYF. In nucleotides, the CDR3 is TGCGCCAGCAGCGCCGACAGAAGACTCTACGAGCAGTACTTC. This chain uses TRBV5-1 with TRBJ2-7, with a possible D match to TRBD1 (5 bases). In germline, CDR1 is SGHRS, CDR2 YFSETQ. V was clipped by 4 bases and J by 3 bases, with 14 bases between them. The CDR3 runs to 14 residues.

The CDR3, as DNA: TGTGCCAGCAGAGGGGTCGCTGGGGGCAATCAGCCCCAGCATTTT. This translates into CASRGVAGGNQPQHF. V is TRBV6-1 and J is TRBJ1-5; D is possibly TRBD1 (5 bases). The V gene lost 6 bases and the J gene lost 2 bases, with 14 bases spanning the gap. Germline lookup yields CDR1 MNHNS and CDR2 SASEGT. This CDR3 is built from 15 residues.

This clonotype was observed many times. The V gene is TRBV28, the J gene TRBJ1-5, with D tentatively TRBD1 (6 bases). This CDR3 region has 15 residues. In germline, CDR1 is MDHEN, CDR2 SYDVKM. V was pared by 3 bases and J by 8 bases, with 17 bases between. The CDR3 loop reads CASSLGGRAAEPQHF. CDR3 in DNA: TGTGCCAGCAGTTTGGGGGGCAGGGCCGCGGAGCCCCAGCATTTT.

This CDR3 reads CASSPHADRESNYGYTF. CDR3 nucleotides: TGTGCCAGTAGCCCCCACGCCGACAGGGAAAGTAACTATGGCTACACCTTC. The genes are TRBV19 and TRBJ1-2, with 7 bases fitting TRBD1. Germline CDR1 reads LNHDA; CDR2 reads SQIVND (reference sequence). The CDR3 has 17 amino acids. Germline trimming cut 6 bases from V and 1 base from J; bases unmatched to any gene: 14.

This clonotype was recorded many times. V and J are TRBV7-2 and TRBJ2-4; 10 nucleotides match TRBD1. Germline CDR1 SGHTA, CDR2 FQGNSA. The CDR3 sequence is 18 residues long. The trim removed 1 base at V and 0 bases at J, leaving 6 bases unmatched. This chain's CDR3 is CASSLEVTGGLAKNIQYF. CDR3 coding DNA: TGTGCCAGCAGCTTAGAGGTGACAGGGGGCTTAGCCAAAAACATTCAGTACTTC.

The gene calls are TRBV20-1 and TRBJ2-7; 7 nucleotides match TRBD2. There are 15 residues in the CDR3. V dropped 4 bases and J dropped 4; count of bases not matched to a gene: 13. Looked up from germline, CDR1 is DFQATT and CDR2 is SNEGSKA (reference sequence). The CDR3 reads CSAISWGGSRYEQYF. The CDR3 bases are TGCAGTGCTATCTCTTGGGGCGGGAGTAGATACGAGCAGTACTTC.

The genes are TRBV27 and TRBJ2-1; D gene unclear. Between the trimmed V and J ends, which lost 6 bases and 4 bases, there was a span of 16 bases. Germline V gene data show CDR1 as MNHEY and CDR2 as SMNVEV (reference sequence). The CDR3 runs to 15 residues. The CDR3 reads CASSTDVYGYNEQFF. The CDR3 nucleotides are TGTGCCAGCAGCACGGACGTCTACGGGTACAATGAGCAGTTCTTC.

This clonotype was counted many times. V and J are TRBV11-2 and TRBJ2-1, with D unclear. The V gene's germline CDR1 is SGHAT and CDR2 FQNNGV. The CDR3 is 10 residues long. V was shortened by 8 bases and J by 9 bases, with 8 bases between the two germline ends. CDR3 amino acids: CASSMGEQFF. Here the CDR3 DNA reads TGTGCCAGCTCGATGGGTGAGCAGTTCTTC.

This clonotype was observed a few times. The chain is built from TRBV5-6 and TRBJ2-6, with 8 bases fitting TRBD2. Germline V CDR1 and CDR2: SGHDT, YYEEEE. This CDR3 has 19 amino acids. Unmatched junction bases numbered 12, after V lost 4 bases and J lost 0 bases. The CDR3 here is CASSPQAAGVGSGANVLTF. DNA of the CDR3: TGTGCCAGCAGCCCCCAAGCAGCGGGAGTTGGCTCTGGGGCCAACGTCCTGACTTTC.

This clonotype was detected only a few times. The genes are TRBV4-1 and TRBJ2-2; 8 bases fit TRBD1. Trimming removed 3 bases from V and 1 base from J; junction bases left unmatched: 10. The V gene's germline CDR1 is MGHRA and CDR2 YSYEKL. The CDR3 loop spans 18 amino acids. CDR3 in amino acids: CASSQGGWTGQNTGELFF. In nucleotides, the CDR3 is TGCGCCAGCAGCCAGGGGGGTTGGACAGGGCAGAACACCGGGGAGCTGTTTTTT.

The V and J genes are TRBV20-1 and TRBJ2-7, with a tentative D call TRBD1 (5 bases). V was clipped by 7 bases and J by 3 bases, with 13 bases between them. CDR1 and CDR2 (germline): DFQATT, SNEGSKA (reference sequence). This CDR3 has 12 residues. The CDR3 coding sequence is TGCAGTGTCGGGCTAGGGGACTACGAGCAGTACTTC. It is translated as CSVGLGDYEQYF.

Many counts were recorded for this clonotype. The chain joins TRBV6-2 or TRBV6-3 to TRBJ2-3; TRBD2 matches 11 bases. After removal of 8 bases from V and 2 bases from J, the junction contained 3 bases not matched to a gene. CDR1 MNHEY and CDR2 SVGEGT come from the germline V gene. The CDR3 contains 14 residues. The CDR3 loop reads CASQTSGDTDTQYF. In DNA form, the CDR3 reads TGTGCCAGCCAGACTAGCGGGGACACAGATACGCAGTATTTT.

This clonotype has ten or more counts. The chain carries TRBV10-3 and TRBJ1-5; 9 bases line up with TRBD1. Trimming at V came to 2 bases and at J to 4 bases, leaving 9 bases not matched to a gene. This CDR3 comprises 17 residues. CDR1 and CDR2 from the germline V gene are ENHRY and SYGVKD. CDR3 sequence reads: CAISETGGLGQNQPQHF. CDR3 DNA sequence: TGTGCCATCAGTGAGACAGGGGGCCTGGGGCAGAATCAGCCCCAGCATTTT.

This clonotype has a handful of counts. This chain joins TRBV3-1 and TRBJ2-5; the match to TRBD2 covers 11 bases. Trimming cost V 1 base and J 9 bases; bases outside gene matches: 7. Germline V gives CDR1 LGHDT, CDR2 YNNKEL (reference sequence). The CDR3 spans 15 residues. CDR3 loop: CASSQVGLAGGPQYF. The CDR3 DNA is TGTGCCAGCAGCCAAGTGGGGCTAGCGGGAGGACCCCAGTACTTC.

This clonotype appeared many times. This chain uses TRBV2 with TRBJ1-6; 7 positions agree with TRBD1. This CDR3 has 14 amino acids. CDR1 is SNHLY and CDR2 is FYNNEI in the germline V gene. Trimming removed 6 bases from V and 6 bases from J; junction bases left unmatched: 5. CDR3 nucleotides: TGTGCCAGCAGGGGGGACAGCGGTAATTCACCCCTCCACTTT. Amino acid sequence: CASRGDSGNSPLHF.

The genes are TRBV9 and TRBJ2-1; 8 nucleotides agree with TRBD2. V dropped 3 bases and J dropped 5; count of bases not matched to a gene: 4. The germline V gene has CDR1 SGDLS and CDR2 YYNGEE. The CDR3 extends over 14 amino acids. The DNA of the CDR3 is TGTGCCAGCAGCGCCAGCGGGAGTAACAATGAGCAGTTCTTC. Translation: CASSASGSNNEQFF. Full variable domain (missing parts from reference TRBV9 and TRBJ2-1): DSGVTQTPKHLITATGQRVTLRCSPRSGDLSVYWYQQSLDQGLQFLIQYYNGEERAKGNILERFSAQQFPDLHSELNLSSLELGDSALYFCASSASGSNNEQFFGPGTRLTVL.

The chain joins TRBV20-1 to TRBJ2-1; D remains ambiguous. This CDR3 has 17 residues. Germline lookup yields CDR1 DFQATT and CDR2 SNEGSKA (reference sequence). V lost 0 bases and J lost 1, with 16 bases in between. In DNA form, the CDR3 reads TGCAGTGCTAGAGACCGGTACGGACGATTATCCTACAATGAGCAGTTCTTC. It yields the protein CSARDRYGRLSYNEQFF.

V is TRBV9 and J is TRBJ2-1, with 12 nucleotides matching TRBD2. The germline V gene has CDR1 SGDLS and CDR2 YYNGEE. CDR3 length: 16 residues. The J segment lost 3 bases and the V segment lost 4 bases, leaving 5 bases of the junction unmatched. CDR3 in amino acids: CASSQGLAGNYNEQFF. Written as DNA, the CDR3 is TGTGCCAGCAGCCAAGGACTAGCGGGAAACTACAATGAGCAGTTCTTC.

This clonotype appeared many times. The genes are TRBV7-3 and TRBJ2-2, with a tentative D call TRBD2 (6 bases). The CDR3 is made up of 16 amino acids. CDR1 is SGHTA and CDR2 is FQGTGA in the germline V gene. Trimming took off 5 bases at V and 1 base at J, with 14 bases between the two ends. CDR3 sequence reads: CASSPPGGKNTGELFF. The CDR3 nucleotides are TGTGCCAGCAGCCCCCCGGGCGGGAAGAACACCGGGGAGCTGTTTTTT.

This clonotype was seen repeatedly, ten times or more. This rearrangement joins TRBV6-1 to TRBJ1-6, with 8 nucleotides matching TRBD1. The V segment lost 5 bases and the J segment 0 bases; nucleotides outside the gene matches: 9. This CDR3 is 18 amino acids long. The germline gives CDR1 MNHNS, CDR2 SASEGT. CDR3 in DNA: TGTGCCAGCAGTAGAACTGGACAGGGAAGCTCCTATAATTCACCCCTCCACTTT. Amino acid sequence: CASSRTGQGSSYNSPLHF.

This clonotype was seen at least ten times. The chain combines TRBV10-3 with TRBJ2-3; either TRBD1 or TRBD2 may fit D (5 bases each). V was clipped by 4 bases and J by 2 bases, with 19 bases between them. CDR1 is ENHRY and CDR2 is SYGVKD in the germline V gene. The CDR3 loop spans 17 amino acids. This CDR3 reads CAISVEVEQGVTDTQYF. The CDR3 DNA sequence: TGTGCCATCAGTGTCGAGGTAGAGCAGGGAGTCACAGATACGCAGTATTTT.

Ten or more counts support this clonotype. The chain couples TRBV28 to TRBJ1-4; D gene uncertain. Trimming left V 4 bases short and J 4 bases short, with 7 bases between. The CDR3 loop spans 13 amino acids. CDR1 is MDHEN, CDR2 SYDVKM, per germline. DNA of the CDR3: TGTGCCAGCAGTTCCTACCGTAATGAAAAACTGTTTTTT. Its protein product is CASSSYRNEKLFF.

The rearrangement uses TRBV5-1 and TRBJ2-5, with 7 bases that match TRBD2. Per germline, CDR1 SGHRS and CDR2 YFSETQ. The CDR3 has 17 amino acids. J lost 2 bases, V lost 0 bases, and 10 bases had no gene match. The CDR3 protein is CASSLVVSSGFQETQYF. The CDR3 bases are TGCGCCAGCAGCTTGGTGGTTTCTAGCGGATTTCAAGAGACCCAGTACTTC.

The chain is built from TRBV5-6 and TRBJ2-1; 10 positions match TRBD2. The CDR3 runs to 16 residues. Germline V gene lookup returns CDR1 SGHDT and CDR2 YYEEEE. V trimming: 2 bases; J trimming: 5 bases; junction bases outside the gene matches: 7. The CDR3 DNA sequence: TGTGCCAGCAGCTTCCAGGGACTAGCGACCAACAATGAGCAGTTCTTC. This translates into CASSFQGLATNNEQFF.

The CDR3 DNA follows: TGCGCCAGCAGCCAAGGAGAGAGGAGGGGCACTGAAGCTTTCTTT. Residues: CASSQGERRGTEAFF. The chain couples TRBV4-1 to TRBJ1-1; perhaps TRBD1 as D (5 bases). Germline CDR1 and CDR2: MGHRA and YSYEKL. The CDR3 has 15 amino acids. Trimming took 1 base from V and 4 from J, leaving 13 bases between them.